This TCR beta chain was obtained from a study of shared clonotypes between healthy human individuals. Study-level points and caveats: Sampling involved blood alone; tissue repertoires likely differ.

Points on this clone: Its antigen is undetermined.

Using immunoSEQ multiplex PCR, the repertoire was profiled, and TCRdb retains in-frame clones only, with some absent. Of roughly 490,000 clones in the sample, 60% to 85% were seen once. V lost 5 bases and J lost 5, with 12 bases in between. CDR3 length: 14 residues. Germline V gene sequence: CDR1 KGHSH, CDR2 LQKENI. Unsorted samples relied on tens of millions of PBMCs, which served as the source of genomic DNA. The receptor was derived from a woman aged 40 to 55 in good health. Some clones in this sample may be carry-over from other donors' samples. Sequencing was performed on PBMCs. The gene calls are TRBV18 and TRBJ2-2; D possibly matches TRBD1 or TRBD2 (5 bases each). The CDR3 loop is CASSSWGRTGELFF. CDR3 coding DNA: TGTGCCAGCTCAAGTTGGGGACGGACCGGGGAGCTGTTTTTT. The whole variable domain, filled in from reference TRBV18 and TRBJ2-2, reads NAGVMQNPRHLVRRRGQEARLRCSPMKGHSHVYWYRQLPEEGLKFMVYLQKENIIDESGMPKERFSAEFPKEGPSILRIQQVVRGDSAAYFCASSSWGRTGELFFGEGSRLTVL.